This T cell receptor beta chain was identified during a study of OX40 agonist ivuxolimab in advanced cancers. Study overall: People in dose escalation had one of these cancers: hepatocellular carcinoma, melanoma, renal cell or head and neck cancer. Notes on the study in general: The investigators did not determine what antigen specificity the expanded peripheral T cells had. At doses 0.1 to 3.0 mg/kg, CD4+ and CD8+ clones expanded.

About this clone itself: Its antigen is undetermined. Other nucleotide sequences in the sample specify the same CDR3.

A history of autoimmune disease or systemic immunosuppression excluded patients. Germline loops: CDR1 SGHRS, CDR2 YFSETQ. The CDR3 has 14 residues. V was clipped by 4 bases and J by 1 base, with 10 bases between them. Measured with immunoSEQ multiplex PCR; TCRdb has only the in-frame clones, and not every one. This table holds fewer than 100,000 clones, over 75% found once. The sequence was obtained from an adult with an advanced solid tumor such as melanoma, head and neck, liver or kidney cancer. This specimen was CD4+ or CD8+ T cells sorted from blood, taken in a trial of the OX40 agonist ivuxolimab. V is TRBV5-1 and J is TRBJ2-3; perhaps TRBD2 as D (6 bases). CDR3 bases: TGCGCCAGCAGCCTGGGGGGAGGCACAGATACGCAGTATTTT. Translated: CASSLGGGTDTQYF.